This T cell receptor beta chain is drawn from a study of blood T cells in healthy people across ages. Study-level information: In model experiments, template switching was able to capture about one barcoded beta molecule for every two T cells that were present.

This clonotype has more than one count but fewer than ten. Its antigen remains unknown. Overall study findings and caveats: Unsorted PBMCs blocked a conclusive comparison of naive and antigen-experienced cells.

The CDR3 contains 13 residues. The germline V gene encodes CDR1 PRHDT and CDR2 FYEKMQ (reference sequence). Next came a second PCR, run for 7 to 11 cycles, which used a sample-barcoded 5' primer along with a J-beta primer mix. Every cDNA molecule bore a tag from a template-switch adaptor containing 12 random nucleotides. One entry per CDR3 protein, called by TCRdb with MiXCR from the 5' RACE reads. The sample shows around 500,000 distinct CDR3 sequences, around a quarter of them seen only once. The same sample was also used in a study of T cells of mothers and their children.

The clonotype comes from a boy under 10 years old in good health. This rearrangement joins TRBV13 to TRBJ2-5, with no clear D. Judging by the DNA end, TRBJ2-7 fits better; the J call may be wrong. The sequenced material came from blood. In nucleotides, the CDR3 is TGTGCCAGCAGCTTAGAAGAGGCTCACGAGCAGTACTTC. Its protein is CASSLEEAHEQYF.